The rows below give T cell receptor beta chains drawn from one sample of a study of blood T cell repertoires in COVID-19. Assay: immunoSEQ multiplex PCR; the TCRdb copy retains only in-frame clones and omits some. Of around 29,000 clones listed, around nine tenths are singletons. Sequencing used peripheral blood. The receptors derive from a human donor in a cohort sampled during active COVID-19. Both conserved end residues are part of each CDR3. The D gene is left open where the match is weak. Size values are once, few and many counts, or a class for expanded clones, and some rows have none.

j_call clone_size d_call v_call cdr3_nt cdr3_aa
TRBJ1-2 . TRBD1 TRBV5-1 TGCGCCAGCAGCTTGGGGGACAGTCGGGGCTACACCTTC CASSLGDSRGYTF
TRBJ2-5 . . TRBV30 TGTGCCTGGGAAAGGGGTGGAGAGACCCAGTACTTC CAWERGGETQYF
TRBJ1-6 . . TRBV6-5 TGTGCCAGCAAAAGTGGAGGAGCGAATTCACCCCTCCACTTT CASKSGGANSPLHF
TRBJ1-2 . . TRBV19 TGTGCCAGCCAGACACTGAAAGACTATGGCTACACCTTC CASQTLKDYGYTF
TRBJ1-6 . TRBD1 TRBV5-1 TGCGCCAGCAGCTTGGGGAACAGGGGTTCACCCCTCCACTTT CASSLGNRGSPLHF
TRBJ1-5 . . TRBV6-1 TGTGCCAGCAGTGATTCGGTCAATCAGCCCCAGCATTTT CASSDSVNQPQHF
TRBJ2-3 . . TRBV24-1 TGTGCCACCAGTGATCCGGGCACAGATACGCAGTATTTT CATSDPGTDTQYF
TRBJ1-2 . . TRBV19 TGTGCCAGTAGTATAGGTGTCTCCCAGAGAGAGGATGGCTACACCTTC CASSIGVSQREDGYTF
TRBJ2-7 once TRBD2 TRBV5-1 TGCGCCAGCAGCCCTCAGAGCGGGAGGGATTACTACGAGCAGTACTTC CASSPQSGRDYYEQYF
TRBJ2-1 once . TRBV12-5 TGTGCTAGTGGTAGAACTTGGGAGCAGTTCTTC CASGRTWEQFF
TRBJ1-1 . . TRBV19 TGTGCCAGTAGTGTCAGGGTCTCGAACACTGAAGCTTTCTTT CASSVRVSNTEAFF
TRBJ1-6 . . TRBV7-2 TGTGCCAGCAGCTTAGGGTTTACAGGGAACAATTCACCCCTCCACTTT CASSLGFTGNNSPLHF
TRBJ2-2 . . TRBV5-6 TGTGCCAGCAGCTTTTTGGACAAAAACACCGGGGAGCTGTTTTTT CASSFLDKNTGELFF
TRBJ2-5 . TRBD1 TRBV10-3 TGTGCCATCAGGGGGACAGGGGAAGAGACCCAGTACTTC CAIRGTGEETQYF
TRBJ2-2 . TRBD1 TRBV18 TGTGCCAGCTCACCAAGGGACAGCCCCACCGGGGAGCTGTTTTTT CASSPRDSPTGELFF
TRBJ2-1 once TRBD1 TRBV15 TGTGCCACCAGCAGATCTACCCGACAGGGGGCAATCTACAATGAGCAGTTCTTC CATSRSTRQGAIYNEQFF